Following are 19 T cell receptor delta chains from one sample sequenced in a study of gamma-delta chains in newborns, infants, children. TCRdb re-processed the reads via CATT. The sample holds thousands of delta-chain clones, more than 1% seen once. The sample consisted of blood. The receptor set was obtained from a child who was a newborn, infant or young child, either healthy, febrile or measles-vaccinated (not recorded which).

This clone is judged hyperexpanded. Other DNA sequences in this specimen translate into the identical CDR3. The genes are TRDV2 and TRDJ3; 11 bases align to TRDD3. The ends lost 2 bases at V and 2 bases at J; junction bases unmatched: 1. The CDR3 covers 17 residues. Germline CDR1 is GEAIGNYY and CDR2 is EKD. In nucleotides, the CDR3 is TGTGCCTGTGACATACTGGGGGATACCTGGGACACCCGACAGATGTTTTTC. It codes for CACDILGDTWDTRQMFF.

In this sample, this clone turned up a few times. This likely stems from a read error, as it lies one base from a far larger clone. The chain employs TRDV1 and TRDJ2, with 9 bases aligning to TRDD2. V shed 4 bases, J shed 1 base, and the junction held 16 bases outside the gene matches. Germline CDR1 TSWWSYY, CDR2 QGS. CDR3 length equals 20 residues. DNA of the CDR3: TGTGCTCTTGGGGGAGCCTTCCTACCGGGGGTCAACTTTTTGACAGCACAACTCTTCTTT. Translation: CALGGAFLPGVNFLTAQLFF.

As to this clone: TCRdb assigns this DNA the protein of a much larger clone, which departs from its translation at residue 5; this likely reflects a read error, and the protein shown comes from translating the DNA. V and J are TRDV2 and TRDJ3; 10 nucleotides align to TRDD3. The CDR3 loop spans 17 amino acids. Germline lookup yields CDR1 GEAIGNYY and CDR2 EKD. The V gene end was trimmed by 1 base and the J gene end by 1 base; junction bases not matched to a gene: 0. The DNA for the CDR3 is TGTGCCTGTGACACACTGGGGGATTCCTGGGACACCCGACAGATGTTTTTC. Encoded protein: CACDTLGDSWDTRQMFF.

This clone was seen many times. With a far larger clone one base away, a read error is the likely cause. Other DNA sequences of this sample code for an identical CDR3. The J gene is TRDJ3, the V gene TRDV2, with 8 bases identical to TRDD3. CDR3 length: 20 amino acids. Germline V gene lookup returns CDR1 GEAIGNYY and CDR2 EKD. The CDR3 DNA reads as TGTGCCTGCGACACCGTACTGGGGGGCCGGAGCTCCTGGGACACCCGACAGATGTTTTTC. Protein: CACDTVLGGRSSWDTRQMFF.

For this clone: The protein in TCRdb stems from a much larger clone and differs at residue 7 from this DNA's translation, likely a read error; here the protein is translated from the DNA. This chain connects TRDV3 to TRDJ1, with TRDD3 identical over 13 bases. Germline lookup yields CDR1 TVYSNPD and CDR2 GDNSRS (reference sequence). This CDR3 has 20 residues. CDR3 sequence (DNA): TGCGCCTTTAAGCGAGAGAATCGTACTGGGGGATACGCTTACACCGATAAACTCATCTTT. Translating it yields CAFKRENRTGGYAYTDKLIF.

This clone was counted only a few times. This sequence is one base from a far larger clone and is likely a read error. This specimen includes other DNA sequences encoding the same CDR3. This chain's CDR3 is CACDTVGDTLTAQLFF. In nucleotides, the CDR3 is TGTGCCTGTGACACCGTGGGGGATACCTTGACAGCACAACTCTTCTTT. The rearrangement uses TRDV2 and TRDJ2; 10 bases agree with TRDD3. Trimming cost V 0 bases and J 2 bases; bases outside gene matches: 2. Looked up from germline, CDR1 is GEAIGNYY and CDR2 is EKD. This CDR3 has 16 amino acids.

In regard to this clone: The protein TCRdb gives is from a much larger clone and does not agree with this DNA's translation at residue 4, likely a read error; the protein shown here comes from the DNA. This chain links TRDV2 with TRDJ2; 8 bases line up with TRDD3. Per the germline V gene, CDR1 is GEAIGNYY and CDR2 is EKD. The CDR3 sequence is 14 residues long. As DNA, the CDR3 is TGTGCCTGTGGCACCGTGGGGGATACAGCACAACTCTTCTTT. It yields the protein CACGTVGDTAQLFF.

This clone was detected a few times. TCRdb's protein, taken from a much larger clone, differs from this DNA's translation at residue 10, likely owing to a read error; the protein displayed comes from the DNA. The V and J genes are TRDV2 and TRDJ1, with 7 positions matching TRDD3. The CDR3 covers 14 residues. The V segment lost 2 bases and the J segment 6 bases; nucleotides outside the gene matches: 8. Germline V gives CDR1 GEAIGNYY, CDR2 EKD. CDR3 coding DNA: TGTGCCTGTGACAAATGGGGGAAGACCAATAAACTCATCTTT. It specifies CACDKWGKTNKLIF.

Comment on this clone: This is likely an artifact of a read error, given a far larger clone one base away. Additional DNA sequences in this sample encode the identical CDR3. The rearrangement joins TRDV2 to TRDJ2, with D possibly being TRDD3 (6 bases). CDR3 size: 15 residues. Germline V gene data show CDR1 as GEAIGNYY and CDR2 as EKD. Trimming took off 1 base at V and 4 bases at J, with 12 bases between the two ends. Here the CDR3 DNA reads TGTGCCTGTGACACACTGGGAGATACGACAGCACAACTCTTCTTT. Translating gives CACDTLGDTTAQLFF.

Comments on this clone: TCRdb's protein for this DNA is that of a much larger clone and differs from the translation at residue 14, likely a read error; the protein shown is the DNA translation. The chain has TRDV2 and TRDJ3; 7 positions agree with TRDD3. The germline V gene has CDR1 GEAIGNYY and CDR2 EKD. This CDR3 is built from 20 residues. CDR3 sequence: CACDTVEGYLSSWGTRQMFF. CDR3 coding DNA: TGTGCCTGTGACACCGTTGAGGGATACTTAAGCTCCTGGGGCACCCGACAGATGTTTTTC.

In its sample, this clone was seen a few times. It is likely a read error: a sequence one base away is far more abundant. Within the sample, other DNA sequences also encode this same CDR3. CDR3 protein: CACDTWGILTAQLFF. DNA for the CDR3: TGTGCCTGTGACACATGGGGGATACTGACAGCACAACTCTTCTTT. V and J are TRDV2 and TRDJ2; 10 bases map to TRDD3. The ends lost 1 base at V and 3 bases at J; junction bases unmatched: 1. The CDR3 has 15 amino acids. Looked up from germline, CDR1 is GEAIGNYY and CDR2 is EKD.

Concerning this clone itself: This likely came from a read error, as a far larger clone is one base away. Other DNA sequences in the same sample also yield this CDR3. The chain uses TRDV2 and TRDJ2; 9 bases align to TRDD3. The CDR3 sequence is 16 residues long. Germline CDR1 GEAIGNYY, CDR2 EKD. The DNA for the CDR3 is TGTGCCTGTGACAAACTGGGGGAAGAATTGACAGCGCAACTCTTCTTT. Translation gives CACDKLGEELTAQLFF.

This clone was counted ten times or more. This probably arose from a read error, given a far larger clone one base away. Other DNA sequences in this sample translate to the same CDR3. The chain joins TRDV2 to TRDJ2, with TRDD3 matching over 8 bases. There are 15 residues in the CDR3. Germline-derived CDR1 and CDR2 are GEAIGNYY and EKD. The V segment lost 2 bases and the J segment 1 base; nucleotides outside the gene matches: 2. CDR3 residues: CACDILGDLTAQLFF. For the CDR3, the DNA is TGTGCCTGTGACATTCTGGGGGATTTGACAGCACAACTCTTCTTT.

This clone occurred a few times. This chain links TRDV2 with TRDJ3, with TRDD3 matching 8 bases. Germline lookup yields CDR1 GEAIGNYY and CDR2 EKD. There are 19 residues in the CDR3. V trimming: 1 base; J trimming: 0 bases; junction bases outside the gene matches: 7. The CDR3 DNA is TGTGCCTGTGACACATTAGGGATACGCCGCTCCTGGGACACCCGACAGATGTTTTTC. It translates to CACDTLGIRRSWDTRQMFF.

Of note for this clone: A far larger clone is off by one base, so a read error is likely. The sample carries other DNA sequences with the same CDR3. V and J are TRDV2 and TRDJ1; 7 positions match TRDD3. Germline V gene sequence: CDR1 GEAIGNYY, CDR2 EKD. This CDR3 is 14 amino acids long. Unmatched junction bases numbered 4, after V lost 2 bases and J lost 2 bases. The chain's CDR3 is CACDKLGATDKLIF. DNA of the CDR3: TGTGCCTGTGACAAGCTGGGGGCTACCGATAAACTCATCTTT.

This clone appeared a few times. The protein TCRdb lists belongs to a much larger clone and differs from this DNA's translation at residue 4, which points to a read error; the protein shown is made from the DNA. The V call is TRDV2, the J call TRDJ3; TRDD3 agrees at 9 bases. The CDR3 contains 17 residues. Germline assignment: CDR1 GEAIGNYY and CDR2 EKD. Germline trimming cut 5 bases from V and 0 bases from J; bases unmatched to any gene: 4. The CDR3 is CACGVLGDSWDTRQMFF. CDR3 DNA sequence: TGTGCCTGTGGCGTACTGGGGGACTCCTGGGACACCCGACAGATGTTTTTC.

This clone was seen only a few times. For this DNA, TCRdb reports the protein of a much larger clone, which diverges at residue 14, most likely from a read error; the protein presented here is translated directly from the DNA. J is TRDJ2 and V is TRDV1; either TRDD2 or TRDD3 may fit D (7 bases each). V was shortened by 0 bases and J by 1 base, with 27 bases between the two germline ends. Germline CDR1 and CDR2: TSWWSYY and QGS. This CDR3 comprises 22 residues. The CDR3 sequence: CALGELGHSYEDGDSLTAQLFF. For the CDR3, the DNA is TGTGCTCTTGGGGAACTAGGGCATTCCTACGAGGATGGGGATAGTTTGACAGCACAACTCTTCTTT.

A word on this clone: The translation of this DNA and the TCRdb protein of a much larger clone differ at residue 10, probably owing to a read error; the protein shown here is translated from the DNA. V is TRDV2 and J is TRDJ1; 11 nucleotides agree with TRDD3. There are 15 residues in the CDR3. Germline trimming cut 4 bases from V and 3 bases from J; bases unmatched to any gene: 6. The V gene's germline CDR1 is GEAIGNYY and CDR2 EKD. The CDR3 spells CACDGLGDNSDKLIF. The CDR3 DNA is TGTGCCTGTGATGGACTGGGGGATAACTCCGATAAACTCATCTTT.

This clone turned up a few times. As DNA, the CDR3 is TGTGCCTGTGACACCGGGGATTTGACAGCACAACTCTTCTTT. Translating gives CACDTGDLTAQLFF. The V and J genes are TRDV2 and TRDJ2; D perhaps matches TRDD3 (5 bases). The CDR3 extends over 14 amino acids. V was cut by 0 bases and J by 1 base, with 5 bases left in between. The V gene's germline CDR1 is GEAIGNYY and CDR2 EKD.